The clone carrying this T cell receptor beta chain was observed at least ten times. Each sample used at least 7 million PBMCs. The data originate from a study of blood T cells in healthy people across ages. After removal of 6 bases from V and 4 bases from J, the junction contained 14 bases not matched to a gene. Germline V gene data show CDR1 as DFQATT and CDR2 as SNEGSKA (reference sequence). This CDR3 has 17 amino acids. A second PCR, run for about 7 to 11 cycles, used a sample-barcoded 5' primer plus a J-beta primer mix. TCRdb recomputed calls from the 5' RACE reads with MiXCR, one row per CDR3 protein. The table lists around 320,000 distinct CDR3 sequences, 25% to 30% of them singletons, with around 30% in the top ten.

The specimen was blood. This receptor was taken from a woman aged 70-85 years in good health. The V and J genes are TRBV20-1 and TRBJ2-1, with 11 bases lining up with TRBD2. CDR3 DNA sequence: TGCAGTGCGGTCCTTCGTTCGGGGACTAGCGGTTACAATGAGCAGTTCTTC. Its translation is CSAVLRSGTSGYNEQFF.